The source of this TCR beta chain is a study of shared clonotypes between healthy human individuals. The V gene's germline CDR1 is MDHEN and CDR2 SYDVKM. This CDR3 has 18 residues. Trimming pared 5 bases from V and 2 bases from J, leaving 25 bases between. Repertoires were generated with immunoSEQ multiplex PCR, while TCRdb's copy carries only in-frame clones and drops some. The sample has hundreds of thousands of clones, about 96% seen once; the top ten hold about 0.12%. CD45RO-negative CD8 cells positively selected for CCR7 made up the naive population, which excluded terminally differentiated effector memory CD45RA+ cells.

This chain links TRBV28 with TRBJ2-7; D is possibly TRBD1 (6 bases). Material: naive CD8+ T cells sorted from blood. This TCR was sampled from a woman in her twenties or thirties in good health. CDR3 DNA: TGTGCCAGCAGTCCCTCGACAGGCGCTCCGAACCGACCCTACGAGCAGTACTTC. Translation gives CASSPSTGAPNRPYEQYF.